This is a list of T cell receptor beta chains from one sample in a study of intratumoral heterogeneity in liver cancer. The protocol was immunoSEQ multiplex PCR, while the TCRdb copy is restricted to in-frame clones and leaves out a portion. The sample has approximately 20,000 clones, around 67% seen once. The sample consisted of tumor-adjacent normal tissue, taken before any cancer treatment. The receptors were gathered from a woman aged 70-85 years with hepatocellular carcinoma. Each CDR3 is given with its conserved first and last residue. The D gene is left open where the match is weak. Rows give clone size only sometimes, using once, few, many, or a class for an expanded clone.

size: -
J: TRBJ1-6
V: TRBV3-1/TRBV3-2
D: TRBD1
CDR3: CASSQGTGDSPLHF
DNA: TGTGCCAGCAGCCAAGGAACAGGGGATTCACCCCTCCACTTT

size: -
J: TRBJ2-5
V: TRBV3-1/TRBV3-2
D: TRBD1
CDR3: CASSQVDRAETQYF
DNA: TGTGCCAGCAGCCAAGTCGACAGGGCAGAGACCCAGTACTTC

size: -
J: TRBJ1-3
V: TRBV7-8
D: TRBD1
CDR3: CASSMRTGSSGNTIYF
DNA: TGTGCCAGCAGCATGAGGACAGGAAGCTCTGGAAACACCATATATTTT

size: -
J: TRBJ2-7
V: TRBV14
D: TRBD1
CDR3: CASSRDSVYEQYF
DNA: TGTGCCAGCAGCCGGGACAGCGTATACGAGCAGTACTTC

size: once
J: TRBJ2-7
V: TRBV23-1
D: -
CDR3: CASSQSRDSYEQYF
DNA: TGCGCCAGCAGTCAATCTCGCGACTCCTACGAGCAGTACTTC

size: -
J: TRBJ1-1
V: TRBV5-1
D: TRBD1
CDR3: CASSWDRSITEAFF
DNA: TGCGCCAGCAGCTGGGACAGGTCGATCACTGAAGCTTTCTTT

size: -
J: TRBJ2-5
V: TRBV5-4
D: -
CDR3: CASSLAGETQYF
DNA: TGTGCCAGCAGCTTGGCCGGGGAGACCCAGTACTTC

size: few
J: TRBJ1-4
V: TRBV27
D: -
CDR3: CASSPTRGPTNEKLFF
DNA: TGTGCCAGCAGTCCTACCAGGGGTCCAACTAATGAAAAACTGTTTTTT

size: -
J: TRBJ1-4
V: TRBV5-1
D: -
CDR3: CASSPGFRDEKLFF
DNA: TGCGCCAGCAGCCCGGGCTTCAGGGATGAAAAACTGTTTTTT

size: once
J: TRBJ1-5
V: TRBV28
D: TRBD1
CDR3: CASSLGQEPQPQHF
DNA: TGTGCCAGCAGTTTAGGACAGGAACCTCAGCCCCAGCATTTT

size: -
J: TRBJ1-1
V: TRBV12-5
D: -
CDR3: CASAVLMNTEAFF
DNA: TGTGCTAGTGCCGTCCTGATGAACACTGAAGCTTTCTTT

size: -
J: TRBJ2-2
V: TRBV9
D: TRBD1
CDR3: CASSVAQGAGELFF
DNA: TGTGCCAGCAGCGTAGCACAGGGGGCCGGGGAGCTGTTTTTT

size: -
J: TRBJ2-1
V: TRBV5-1
D: -
CDR3: CASGSTGSEQFF
DNA: TGCGCCAGCGGATCTACCGGGAGTGAGCAGTTCTTC

size: -
J: TRBJ1-4
V: TRBV7-8
D: -
CDR3: CASSLANGVGGEKLFF
DNA: TGTGCCAGCAGCTTAGCGAATGGGGTTGGGGGTGAAAAACTGTTTTTT

size: once
J: TRBJ2-2
V: TRBV19
D: -
CDR3: CASSNLPDTGELFF
DNA: TGTGCCAGTAGTAATCTACCGGACACCGGGGAGCTGTTTTTT

size: medium-sized
J: TRBJ2-1
V: TRBV7-2
D: TRBD2
CDR3: CASSFGFLAGGKFF
DNA: TGTGCCAGCAGCTTCGGATTCCTAGCGGGAGGCAAGTTCTTC

size: -
J: TRBJ2-1
V: TRBV19
D: TRBD2
CDR3: CASRLAGHNEQFF
DNA: TGTGCCAGTAGGCTAGCGGGGCACAATGAGCAGTTCTTC

size: -
J: TRBJ2-7
V: TRBV3-1/TRBV3-2
D: -
CDR3: CASSQEIPGPYEQYF
DNA: TGTGCCAGCAGCCAAGAAATCCCGGGACCCTACGAGCAGTACTTC

size: -
J: TRBJ2-5
V: TRBV9
D: -
CDR3: CASSGPTQETQYF
DNA: TGTGCCAGCAGTGGACCCACCCAAGAGACCCAGTACTTC

size: -
J: TRBJ1-2
V: TRBV28
D: TRBD1
CDR3: CASSAGTAVYGYTF
DNA: TGTGCCAGCAGTGCAGGGACAGCGGTCTATGGCTACACCTTC

size: -
J: TRBJ2-3
V: TRBV27
D: -
CDR3: CASSHLGAGHKRPDTQYF
DNA: TGTGCCAGCAGTCACCTCGGGGCAGGGCATAAGAGGCCAGATACGCAGTATTTT

size: -
J: TRBJ1-6
V: TRBV19
D: TRBD1
CDR3: CASSIGGQGVSPLHF
DNA: TGTGCCAGTAGTATCGGTGGACAGGGCGTTTCACCCCTCCACTTT

size: -
J: TRBJ2-5
V: TRBV30
D: -
CDR3: CAWSTSGGRGTQYF
DNA: TGTGCCTGGAGTACCTCCGGGGGAAGGGGGACCCAGTACTTC

size: -
J: TRBJ1-2
V: TRBV2
D: -
CDR3: CASSGQGSAPIGYTF
DNA: TGTGCCAGCAGTGGTCAGGGTTCGGCACCTATCGGCTACACCTTC

size: -
J: TRBJ1-2
V: TRBV7-2
D: TRBD1
CDR3: CASSLVQGAANYGYTF
DNA: TGTGCCAGCAGCTTAGTCCAGGGGGCTGCCAACTATGGCTACACCTTC

size: -
J: TRBJ2-3
V: TRBV6-7
D: -
CDR3: CASSQVGFLSGPCTDTQYF
DNA: TGTGCCAGCAGCCAAGTGGGGTTCCTCAGCGGGCCTTGCACAGATACGCAGTATTTT

size: -
J: TRBJ1-6
V: TRBV6-5
D: -
CDR3: CASTAGTNSPLHF
DNA: TGTGCCAGCACGGCCGGGACTAATTCACCCCTCCACTTT

size: few
J: TRBJ1-2
V: TRBV5-1
D: -
CDR3: CASSLGGAGNYGYTF
DNA: TGCGCCAGCAGCTTGGGGGGCGCAGGGAACTATGGCTACACCTTC

size: -
J: TRBJ2-7
V: TRBV18
D: -
CDR3: CASSPRGSSYEQYF
DNA: TGTGCCAGCTCGCCCCGGGGTAGCTCCTACGAGCAGTACTTC

size: -
J: TRBJ2-1
V: TRBV4-1
D: -
CDR3: CASSREDYSIYNEQFF
DNA: TGCGCCAGCAGCCGAGAAGACTACTCAATATACAATGAGCAGTTCTTC

size: -
J: TRBJ1-6
V: TRBV3-1/TRBV3-2
D: -
CDR3: CASSQESTNSPLHF
DNA: TGTGCCAGCAGCCAAGAAAGCACCAATTCACCCCTCCACTTT

size: medium-sized
J: TRBJ1-1
V: TRBV3-1/TRBV3-2
D: -
CDR3: CASSQDWAGTEAFF
DNA: TGTGCCAGCAGCCAAGATTGGGCGGGCACTGAAGCTTTCTTT

size: once
J: TRBJ2-1
V: TRBV7-6
D: TRBD2
CDR3: CASSTPREAPYNEQFF
DNA: TGTGCCAGCAGCACCCCGCGGGAGGCGCCCTACAATGAGCAGTTCTTC

size: -
J: TRBJ2-5
V: TRBV18
D: -
CDR3: CASSPMRGQETQYF
DNA: TGTGCCAGCTCACCAATGAGGGGCCAAGAGACCCAGTACTTC

size: -
J: TRBJ2-7
V: TRBV10-3
D: -
CDR3: CAISESAAYEQYF
DNA: TGTGCCATCAGTGAGTCGGCGGCCTACGAGCAGTACTTC

size: -
J: TRBJ1-1
V: TRBV18
D: -
CDR3: CASSPSPGTEAFF
DNA: TGTGCCAGCTCACCTAGCCCCGGGACTGAAGCTTTCTTT

size: -
J: TRBJ2-6
V: TRBV6-4
D: TRBD1
CDR3: CASSTEPGQGLSGANVLTF
DNA: TGTGCCAGCAGTACCGAACCGGGACAGGGACTCTCTGGGGCCAACGTCCTGACTTTC

size: -
J: TRBJ1-1
V: TRBV28
D: TRBD1
CDR3: CASSFRTGVPEAFF
DNA: TGTGCCAGCAGTTTTAGGACAGGGGTGCCTGAAGCTTTCTTT

size: once
J: TRBJ2-1
V: TRBV5-1
D: TRBD2
CDR3: CASSTGLAGEGNNEQFF
DNA: TGCGCCAGCAGCACGGGACTAGCGGGAGAAGGGAACAATGAGCAGTTCTTC

size: -
J: TRBJ1-5
V: TRBV2
D: -
CDR3: CASSGGNNQPQHF
DNA: TGTGCCAGCAGTGGGGGCAACAATCAGCCCCAGCATTTT

size: -
J: TRBJ2-1
V: TRBV7-3
D: -
CDR3: CASSPSGAPNEQFF
DNA: TGTGCCAGCAGCCCGAGCGGAGCCCCAAATGAGCAGTTCTTC

size: -
J: TRBJ2-5
V: TRBV5-1
D: TRBD1
CDR3: CASSTGQIQETQYF
DNA: TGCGCCAGCAGCACGGGACAGATCCAAGAGACCCAGTACTTC